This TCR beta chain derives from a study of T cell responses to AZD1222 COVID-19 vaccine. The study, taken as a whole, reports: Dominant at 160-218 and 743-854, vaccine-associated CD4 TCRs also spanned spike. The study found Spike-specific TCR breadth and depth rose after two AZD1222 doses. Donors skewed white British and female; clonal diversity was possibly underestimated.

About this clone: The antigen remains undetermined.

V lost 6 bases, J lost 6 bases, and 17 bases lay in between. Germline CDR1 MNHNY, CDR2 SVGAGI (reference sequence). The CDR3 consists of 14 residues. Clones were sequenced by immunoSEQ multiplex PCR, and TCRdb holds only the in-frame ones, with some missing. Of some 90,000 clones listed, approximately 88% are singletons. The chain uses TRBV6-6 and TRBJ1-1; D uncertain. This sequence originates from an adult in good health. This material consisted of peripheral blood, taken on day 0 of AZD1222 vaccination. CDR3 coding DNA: TGTGCCAGCAGCCAAGGAACCTCGGTCGCTGAAGCTTTCTTT. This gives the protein CASSQGTSVAEAFF.